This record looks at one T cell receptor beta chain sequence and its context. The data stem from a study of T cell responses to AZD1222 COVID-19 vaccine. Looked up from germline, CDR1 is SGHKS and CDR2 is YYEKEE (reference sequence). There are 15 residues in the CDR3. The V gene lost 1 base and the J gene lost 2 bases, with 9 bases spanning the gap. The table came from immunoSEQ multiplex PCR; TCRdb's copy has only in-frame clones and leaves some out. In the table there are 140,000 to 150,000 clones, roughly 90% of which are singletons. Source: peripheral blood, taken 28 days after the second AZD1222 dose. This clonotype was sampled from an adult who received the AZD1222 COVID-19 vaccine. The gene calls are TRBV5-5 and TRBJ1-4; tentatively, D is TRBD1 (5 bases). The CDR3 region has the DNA TGTGCCAGCAGCTTGTTCGGGGGTACTAATGAAAAACTGTTTTTT. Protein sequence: CASSLFGGTNEKLFF. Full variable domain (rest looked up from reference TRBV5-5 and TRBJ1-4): DAGVTQSPTHLIKTRGQQVTLRCSPISGHKSVSWYQQVLGQGPQFIFQYYEKEERGRGNFPDRFSARQFPNYSSELNVNALLLGDSALYLCASSLFGGTNEKLFFGSGTQLSVL.